This T cell receptor beta chain was profiled in a study of T cell repertoires in cytomegalovirus infection. Study as a whole: A matching HLA type, together with CMV infection, was signaled by public TCR beta signatures. Study conclusions and caveats: Accumulated public TCR beta family frequency recognized individuals carrying CMV together with the relevant HLA. The ex vivo response was dominated by HLA-C-restricted CMV-specific TCR beta clonotypes.

CDR3 length equals 13 residues. V lost 5 bases and J lost 2, with 10 bases in between. Germline V lookup: CDR1 MNHEY, CDR2 SMNVEV (reference sequence). This clonotype appeared many times. Its specificity is not known. TCRdb re-called the reads with MiXCR, one entry per CDR3 protein. In the table there are fewer than 550,000 distinct CDR3 sequences, approximately 10% of which are singletons. The sample consisted of PBMCs. This sequence originates from a human donor in good health (CMV status not recorded). Some clones in this sample may be carry-over from other donors' samples. The rearrangement links TRBV27 to TRBJ2-7; D might be TRBD2 (6 bases). DNA of the CDR3: TGTGCCAGCAGTATGGGGGGACCCTACGAGCAGTACTTC. It encodes CASSMGGPYEQYF.